The T cell receptor beta chain described here comes from a study of cytomegalovirus exposure and HLA in healthy donors. Regarding the study as a whole: In an earlier analysis, productive rearrangement rates for most beta V segments clustered near 87% or 30%. Near-uniform donor sequencing depth was presumed by presence/absence analyses.

The CDR3 has 13 residues. V dropped 6 bases and J dropped 4; count of bases not matched to a gene: 7. Germline assignment: CDR1 SGHRS and CDR2 YFSETQ. The primer mix had 60 Vbeta and 13 Jbeta primers. The data were produced by immunoSEQ multiplex PCR, yet TCRdb's version contains in-frame clones alone and is incomplete. The table shows under 200,000 clones, with 75% occurring only once. A note on this clone: Its antigen is unknown.

Although they were nominally healthy when sampled, donors likely had unrecorded immune exposures. The clonotype comes from a male donor in good health and CMV-seronegative. The gene calls are TRBV5-1 and TRBJ2-7; 7 bases agree with TRBD1. The sequencing sample was made of PBMCs. DNA for the CDR3: TGCGCCAGCACCCGACAGGGAACGTACGAGCAGTACTTC. It translates to CASTRQGTYEQYF.